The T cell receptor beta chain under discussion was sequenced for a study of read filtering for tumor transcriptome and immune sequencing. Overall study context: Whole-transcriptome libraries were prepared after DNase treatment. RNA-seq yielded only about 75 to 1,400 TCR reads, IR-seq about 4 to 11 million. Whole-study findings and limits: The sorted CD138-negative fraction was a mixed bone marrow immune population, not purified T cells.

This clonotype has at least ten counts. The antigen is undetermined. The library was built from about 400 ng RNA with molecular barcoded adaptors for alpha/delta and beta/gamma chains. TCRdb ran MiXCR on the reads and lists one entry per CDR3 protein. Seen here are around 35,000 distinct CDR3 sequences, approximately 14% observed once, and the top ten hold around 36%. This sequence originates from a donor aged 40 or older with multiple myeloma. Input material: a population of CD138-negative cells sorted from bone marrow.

CDR3 DNA: TGTGCCAGCTCACCGTTCGGGACGGGGAGCTCCTACAATGAGCAGTTCTTC. Its translation is CASSPFGTGSSYNEQFF. This chain uses TRBV18 with TRBJ2-1; D may correspond to TRBD1 or TRBD2 (5 bases each). Per germline, CDR1 KGHSH and CDR2 LQKENI. This CDR3 comprises 17 residues. Trimming stripped 3 bases from V and 0 bases from J, with 15 bases between.